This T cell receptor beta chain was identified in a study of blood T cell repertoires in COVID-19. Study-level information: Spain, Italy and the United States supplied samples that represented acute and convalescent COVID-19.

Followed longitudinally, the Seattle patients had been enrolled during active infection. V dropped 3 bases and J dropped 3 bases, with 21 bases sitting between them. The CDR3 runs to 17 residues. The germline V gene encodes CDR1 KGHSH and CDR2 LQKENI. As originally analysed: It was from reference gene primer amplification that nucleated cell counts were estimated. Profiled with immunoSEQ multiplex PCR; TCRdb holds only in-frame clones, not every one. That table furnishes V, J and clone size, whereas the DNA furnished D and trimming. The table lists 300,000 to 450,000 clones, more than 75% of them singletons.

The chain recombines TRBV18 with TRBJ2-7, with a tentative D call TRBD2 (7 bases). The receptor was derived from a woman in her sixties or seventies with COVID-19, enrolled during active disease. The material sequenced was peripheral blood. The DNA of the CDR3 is TGTGCCAGCTCACCGCTCGAGGGGGGGTCGGGGAGCTACGAGCAGTACTTC. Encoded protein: CASSPLEGGSGSYEQYF.